Below, 4 T cell receptor beta chains from the same sample are listed, as sequenced in a study of cytomegalovirus exposure and HLA in healthy donors. PCR primers comprised 60 Vbeta and 13 Jbeta primers. Only in-frame clones appear in the TCRdb table, and some are missing; sequencing was by immunoSEQ multiplex PCR. The data hold tens of thousands of clones, with around three quarters observed a single time. Specimen: PBMCs. The receptor source for this set is a man between 45 and 60 years old in good health and CMV-seronegative.

This chain uses TRBV30 with TRBJ2-5; TRBD1 aligns across 7 bases. V shed 3 bases and J 3 bases; nucleotides not matched to a gene: 4. Germline CDR1 GTSNPN, CDR2 SVGIG (reference sequence). The CDR3 extends over 13 amino acids. The chain's CDR3 is CAWSRGQKETQYF. CDR3 in DNA: TGTGCCTGGAGCCGGGGACAGAAAGAGACCCAGTACTTC. The variable domain in full, completed from reference TRBV30 and TRBJ2-5, reads SQTIHQWPATLVQPVGSPLSLECTVEGTSNPNLYWYRQAAGRGLQLLFYSVGIGQISSEVPQNLSASRPQDRQFILSSKKLLLSDSGFYLCAWSRGQKETQYFGPGTRLLVL.

V is TRBV10-3 and J is TRBJ2-7; D uncertain. V lost 2 bases, J lost 1 base, and 6 bases lay in between. This CDR3 comprises 13 residues. The germline V gene has CDR1 ENHRY and CDR2 SYGVKD. In nucleotides, the CDR3 is TGTGCCATCAGTGAGCCAGTTTCCTACGAGCAGTACTTC. It translates to CAISEPVSYEQYF.

J is TRBJ1-3 and V is TRBV5-4; 8 positions agree with TRBD1. J gave up 0 bases and V 1 base, and 6 bases lay outside the gene matches. Germline values: CDR1 SGHNT, CDR2 YYREEE (reference sequence). This CDR3 contains 17 residues. CDR3 protein: CASSLRTGGSSGNTIYF. CDR3 nucleotide sequence: TGTGCCAGCAGCTTGCGTACAGGGGGTAGCTCTGGAAACACCATATATTTT.

The J gene is TRBJ2-3, the V gene TRBV29-1; 10 bases map to TRBD2. The CDR3 extends over 15 amino acids. CDR1 and CDR2 from the germline V gene are SQVTM and ANQGSEA. The trim removed 7 bases at V and 3 bases at J, leaving 10 bases unmatched. CDR3 protein: CSGALAGGWTDTQYF. As DNA, the CDR3 is TGCAGCGGTGCCTTAGCGGGAGGTTGGACAGATACGCAGTATTTT.